The entry below describes one TCR beta chain. Its antigen is as yet unknown. The V end lost 3 bases, the J end lost 7 bases, and 16 bases lay between the germline ends. Germline-derived CDR1 and CDR2 are SEHNR and FQNEAQ (reference sequence). The CDR3 extends over 14 amino acids. Repertoires were generated with immunoSEQ multiplex PCR, while TCRdb's copy carries only in-frame clones and drops some. The sample lists tens of thousands of clones; just under 95% were seen once. The data originate from a study of siplizumab effects on memory and regulatory T cells. Overall study results and limits: Naive T cells were seemingly more diverse than memory cells, and major contributions to the alloresponse seemed to be made by them.

V is TRBV7-9 and J is TRBJ2-7; D might be TRBD2 (6 bases). The sequence came from a human donor in good health. The sequenced material came from CD8+ T cells sorted from blood. CDR3 bases: TGTGCCAGCAGCTTGGCGGGAAGTCCAGAGGAGCAGTACTTC. Translation gives CASSLAGSPEEQYF.